A single sample is the source of the 28 T cell receptor beta chains below, sequenced in a study of cytomegalovirus exposure and HLA in healthy donors. The PCR used 60 Vbeta and 13 Jbeta primers. Using immunoSEQ multiplex PCR, the repertoire was profiled, and TCRdb retains in-frame clones only, with some absent. Seen here are 170,000 or so clones, around 80% observed once, and the top ten hold 1%. Sequenced material: PBMCs. These receptors came from a woman aged 45-59 years in good health and CMV-seropositive.

The chain uses TRBV5-1 and TRBJ1-1; 8 bases fit TRBD1. Germline CDR1 is SGHRS and CDR2 is YFSETQ. Germline trimming cut 0 bases from V and 2 bases from J; bases unmatched to any gene: 6. The CDR3 contains 16 residues. CDR3 loop: CASSLAGGAYNTEAFF. DNA of the CDR3: TGCGCCAGCAGCTTGGCAGGGGGCGCGTATAACACTGAAGCTTTCTTT.

This clone appeared a single time. The V gene is TRBV19, the J gene TRBJ1-5; 11 positions match TRBD1. From germline, CDR1 is LNHDA and CDR2 SQIVND (reference sequence). The CDR3 runs to 15 residues. The V segment lost 5 bases and the J segment 6 bases; nucleotides outside the gene matches: 6. The CDR3: CASSLDRGLGQPQHF. The CDR3 region has the DNA TGTGCCAGTAGTCTGGACAGGGGGCTGGGTCAGCCCCAGCATTTT.

The chain joins TRBV7-2 to TRBJ1-5, with D unclear. The germline V gene has CDR1 SGHTA and CDR2 FQGNSA. The CDR3 sequence is 12 residues long. Trimming took 5 bases from V and 4 from J, leaving 6 bases between them. The CDR3 sequence: CASSETNQPQHF. CDR3 nucleotide sequence: TGTGCCAGCAGCGAAACTAATCAGCCCCAGCATTTT.

The CDR3 nucleotides read TGCGCCAGCAGCCCGCGTGGACAGGGGGCGCGGGGTGAAAAACTGTTTTTT. This codes for CASSPRGQGARGEKLFF. The chain carries TRBV5-1 and TRBJ1-4, with 11 bases identical to TRBD1. Germline V gene sequence: CDR1 SGHRS, CDR2 YFSETQ. V shed 4 bases, J shed 7 bases, and the junction held 12 bases outside the gene matches. There are 17 residues in the CDR3.

This chain connects TRBV5-4 to TRBJ1-2; 7 nucleotides match TRBD1. The V gene's germline CDR1 is SGHNT and CDR2 YYREEE (reference sequence). The length of the CDR3 is 14 residues. The junction had 5 bases not matched to a gene; V was cut back by 2 bases and J by 4 bases. The CDR3, as DNA: TGTGCCAGCAGCTTCAAACGACAGGGCTATGGCTACACCTTC. Its protein is CASSFKRQGYGYTF.

Written as DNA, the CDR3 is TGTGCCTGGAGTGTATTGAGCTCCTACAATGAGCAGTTCTTC. This encodes CAWSVLSSYNEQFF. The gene calls are TRBV30 and TRBJ2-1, with D unclear. The ends were cut back, 0 bases at V and 0 bases at J, with 6 bases in the middle. Germline CDR1 GTSNPN, CDR2 SVGIG (reference sequence). The CDR3 sequence is 14 residues long.

The chain has TRBV18 and TRBJ2-7; 7 nucleotides agree with TRBD1. This CDR3 region has 15 residues. Germline V lookup: CDR1 KGHSH, CDR2 LQKENI. The V segment lost 6 bases and the J segment 3 bases; nucleotides outside the gene matches: 11. CDR3 loop: CASSADRQGIYEQYF. CDR3 coding DNA: TGTGCCAGCTCGGCCGACAGACAGGGAATCTACGAGCAGTACTTC. Full variable domain (remainder filled in from reference TRBV18 and TRBJ2-7): NAGVMQNPRHLVRRRGQEARLRCSPMKGHSHVYWYRQLPEEGLKFMVYLQKENIIDESGMPKERFSAEFPKEGPSILRIQQVVRGDSAAYFCASSADRQGIYEQYFGPGTRLTVT.

The rearrangement links TRBV10-3 to TRBJ2-1, with 7 bases aligning to TRBD1. Trimming removed 3 bases from V and 10 bases from J; junction bases left unmatched: 12. There are 15 residues in the CDR3. Looked up from germline, CDR1 is ENHRY and CDR2 is SYGVKD. The CDR3 coding sequence is TGTGCCATCAGTGATCGAGGGGGCGGCTTGGAGGAGCAGTTCTTC. It translates to CAISDRGGGLEEQFF.

The chain's CDR3 is CASSYSGGAVYEQYF. In DNA form, the CDR3 reads TGTGCCAGCAGTTACTCCGGGGGGGCCGTCTACGAGCAGTACTTC. V gene TRBV6-5 combines with J gene TRBJ2-5; 8 bases line up with TRBD2. The J call may be in error: the DNA end matches TRBJ2-7 better. CDR1 is MNHEY, CDR2 SVGAGI, per germline. The CDR3 runs 15 residues.

This chain joins TRBV2 and TRBJ2-2; 11 bases map to TRBD2. The trim removed 9 bases at V and 4 bases at J, leaving 1 base unmatched. The CDR3 is made up of 13 amino acids. In germline, CDR1 is SNHLY, CDR2 FYNNEI. The CDR3 sequence: CARTSGATGELFF. For the CDR3, the DNA is TGTGCCAGGACTAGCGGGGCCACCGGGGAGCTGTTTTTT.

This clone occurred a few times. CDR3 DNA sequence: TGTGCCAGCAGTCCGGGGGGAGTATGGGCTGAAGCTTTCTTT. Translation gives CASSPGGVWAEAFF. V usage is TRBV28 and J usage is TRBJ1-1, with a tentative D call TRBD1 (5 bases). V dropped 5 bases and J dropped 6 bases, with 16 bases sitting between them. Germline V gene sequence: CDR1 MDHEN, CDR2 SYDVKM. This CDR3 has 14 residues.

In the case of this clone: It is likely a read error, because the conserved phenylalanine at the end of the CDR3 is missing. This sequence joins TRBV7-2 and TRBJ2-4, with D perhaps TRBD1 (6 bases). Deletions cut 5 bases from V and 6 bases from J, with 14 bases between. The CDR3 has 14 amino acids. CDR1 SGHTA and CDR2 FQGNSA come from the germline V gene. For the CDR3, the DNA is TGTGCCAGCAGCAACTCAGGGGAACGAAACATTCAGTACCTC. It is translated as CASSNSGERNIQYL.

This clone was seen only a few times. V usage is TRBV28 and J usage is TRBJ1-5; TRBD1 matches 8 bases. V gave up 5 bases and J gave up 2 bases; unmatched junction bases: 8. CDR1 and CDR2 (germline): MDHEN, SYDVKM. This CDR3 region has 16 residues. Here the CDR3 DNA reads TGTGCCAGCAGTGGGGGACAGGCCCTGGGCAATCAGCCCCAGCATTTT. Its translation: CASSGGQALGNQPQHF. The entire variable domain, with the rest obtained from reference TRBV28 and TRBJ1-5, is as follows: DVKVTQSSRYLVKRTGEKVFLECVQDMDHENMFWYRQDPGLGLRLIYFSYDVKMKEKGDIPEGYSVSREKKERFSLILESASTNQTSMYLCASSGGQALGNQPQHFGDGTRLSIL.

The chain has TRBV7-2 and TRBJ1-6, with 10 positions matching TRBD1. This CDR3 contains 18 residues. J was trimmed by 9 bases and V by 10 bases; bases with no gene match: 21. Germline CDR1 reads SGHTA; CDR2 reads FQGNSA. The CDR3 sequence is CAIEKGGQGRLRGSPLHF. The CDR3 DNA reads as TGTGCCATTGAAAAGGGGGGACAGGGGAGGTTAAGGGGTTCACCCCTCCACTTT. Full variable domain (rest looked up from reference TRBV7-2 and TRBJ1-6): GAGVSQSPSNKVTEKGKDVELRCDPISGHTALYWYRQSLGQGLEFLIYFQGNSAPDKSGLPSDRFSAERTGGSVSTLTIQRTQQEDSAVYLCAIEKGGQGRLRGSPLHFGNGTRLTVT.

The chain employs TRBV15 and TRBJ2-5; D perhaps matches TRBD2 (6 bases). V lost 0 bases to trimming and J lost 9 bases, with 14 bases between them. This CDR3 comprises 14 residues. In germline, CDR1 is LNHNV, CDR2 YYDKDF (reference sequence). CDR3 sequence reads: CATSREGTPGAQYF. The CDR3 coding sequence is TGTGCCACCAGCAGAGAGGGGACTCCTGGGGCCCAGTACTTC.

DNA for the CDR3: TGTGCCAGCAGCTTGGTAGCTCTAGCTGGCGATACGCAGTATTTT. This codes for CASSLVALAGDTQYF. This chain joins TRBV5-4 and TRBJ2-3; maybe TRBD2 (5 bases). Germline V gene sequence: CDR1 SGHNT, CDR2 YYREEE (reference sequence). Trimming cost V 0 bases and J 6 bases, with 14 bases left between them. The CDR3 runs to 15 residues.

The chain joins TRBV18 to TRBJ1-1; no clear D. The V gene lost 6 bases and the J gene lost 0 bases, with 14 bases spanning the gap. In germline, CDR1 is KGHSH, CDR2 LQKENI. CDR3 length equals 15 residues. The CDR3 region has the DNA TGTGCCAGCTCCTCAGGCCGGGGAATGAACACTGAAGCTTTCTTT. Protein product: CASSSGRGMNTEAFF.

The chain is built from TRBV7-2 and TRBJ2-2; 11 bases fit TRBD2. The germline CDR1 and CDR2 sequences are SGHTA and FQGNSA. This CDR3 is built from 18 residues. The trim removed 2 bases at V and 1 base at J, leaving 6 bases unmatched. The CDR3 region is CASSLNLAGGGNTGELFF. The CDR3 bases are TGTGCCAGCAGCTTAAACCTAGCGGGAGGAGGGAACACCGGGGAGCTGTTTTTT.

The rearrangement joins TRBV6-5 to TRBJ2-2; a possible D gene is TRBD2 (6 bases). Trimming removed 7 bases from V and 4 bases from J, with 16 bases in between. The CDR3 is 15 amino acids. Per the germline V gene, CDR1 is MNHEY and CDR2 is SVGAGI. CDR3 coding DNA: TGTGCCAGCACTTCCGGGAGCAGGAGCACCGGGGAGCTGTTTTTT. Translation gives CASTSGSRSTGELFF.

This clone was observed once. CDR3 protein: CASSEGPGDRGHEKLFF. The CDR3 DNA sequence: TGTGCCAGCAGTGAAGGTCCCGGGGACAGGGGGCACGAAAAACTGTTTTTT. The rearrangement uses TRBV2 and TRBJ1-4; 12 bases are shared with TRBD1. The J segment lost 8 bases and the V segment lost 1 base, leaving 8 bases of the junction unmatched. Germline V gives CDR1 SNHLY, CDR2 FYNNEI. The CDR3 has 17 amino acids.

The chain uses TRBV29-1 and TRBJ2-7; TRBD1 matches 12 bases. Germline CDR1 and CDR2: SQVTM and ANQGSEA. The junction had 7 bases not matched to a gene; V was cut back by 6 bases and J by 7 bases. This CDR3 region has 13 residues. As DNA, the CDR3 is TGCAGCGTCCGGCCGGGACAGGGGGCTGAGCAGTACTTC. It encodes CSVRPGQGAEQYF.

The genes are TRBV28 and TRBJ2-5; D perhaps matches TRBD2 (6 bases). The J call may be mistaken, given a closer DNA end match to TRBJ2-7. Germline assignment: CDR1 MDHEN and CDR2 SYDVKM. CDR3 length: 16 amino acids. CDR3 in DNA: TGTGCCAGCAGTTTAAACGCGGGGAGCCTCTCCTACGAGCAGTACTTC. As protein: CASSLNAGSLSYEQYF.

This clone appeared once. The chain has TRBV9 and TRBJ2-1; D possibly corresponds to TRBD1 (6 bases). Germline V gene sequence: CDR1 SGDLS, CDR2 YYNGEE. Trimming stripped 3 bases from V and 8 bases from J, with 15 bases between. The CDR3 sequence is 14 residues long. The CDR3 region has the DNA TGTGCCAGCAGCGGGATCACACAGGGCCATGAGCAGTTCTTC. Encoded protein: CASSGITQGHEQFF.

The chain recombines TRBV10-3 with TRBJ2-7, with 8 bases fitting TRBD2. CDR1 and CDR2 from the germline V gene are ENHRY and SYGVKD. The length of the CDR3 is 14 residues. The V gene end was trimmed by 11 bases and the J gene end by 1 base; junction bases not matched to a gene: 10. The CDR3 DNA is TGTGCCGCAACGGGAGGGGCCCCTTCCTACGAGCAGTACTTC. This encodes CAATGGAPSYEQYF.

The rearrangement uses TRBV19 and TRBJ1-6; no reliable D call. The CDR3 totals 16 residues. The V gene's germline CDR1 is LNHDA and CDR2 SQIVND (reference sequence). Trimming cost V 7 bases and J 0 bases, with 13 bases left between them. For the CDR3, the DNA is TGTGCCAGTACCCTCATCGGGAGCTCCTATAATTCACCCCTCCACTTT. Protein sequence: CASTLIGSSYNSPLHF.

This sequence joins TRBV9 and TRBJ2-7; TRBD2 agrees at 9 bases. Per the germline V gene, CDR1 is SGDLS and CDR2 is YYNGEE. The CDR3 length is 16 residues. Trimming took 3 bases from V and 2 from J; bases not matched to a gene: 9. The DNA of the CDR3 is TGTGCCAGCAGCGGTGCAGCGGGGGGCCCTACCTACGAGCAGTACTTC. Its protein product is CASSGAAGGPTYEQYF.

The V call is TRBV27, the J call TRBJ2-1; 7 bases agree with TRBD2. CDR3 size: 16 residues. V dropped 6 bases and J dropped 2; count of bases not matched to a gene: 10. The germline gives CDR1 MNHEY, CDR2 SMNVEV (reference sequence). For the CDR3, the DNA is TGTGCCAGCAGGGAGTCAGCGGGAACCCCCTACAATGAGCAGTTCTTC. It codes for CASRESAGTPYNEQFF.

This clone has just a few counts. The rearrangement uses TRBV5-6 and TRBJ2-1; TRBD2 agrees at 8 bases. The germline V gene encodes CDR1 SGHDT and CDR2 YYEEEE. The V and J ends lost 0 bases and 7 bases, in that order; junction bases with no gene match: 3. The CDR3 totals 14 residues. CDR3 bases: TGTGCCAGCAGCTTGGGGCGGGGGGTTAATGAGCAGTTCTTC. Amino acid sequence: CASSLGRGVNEQFF.